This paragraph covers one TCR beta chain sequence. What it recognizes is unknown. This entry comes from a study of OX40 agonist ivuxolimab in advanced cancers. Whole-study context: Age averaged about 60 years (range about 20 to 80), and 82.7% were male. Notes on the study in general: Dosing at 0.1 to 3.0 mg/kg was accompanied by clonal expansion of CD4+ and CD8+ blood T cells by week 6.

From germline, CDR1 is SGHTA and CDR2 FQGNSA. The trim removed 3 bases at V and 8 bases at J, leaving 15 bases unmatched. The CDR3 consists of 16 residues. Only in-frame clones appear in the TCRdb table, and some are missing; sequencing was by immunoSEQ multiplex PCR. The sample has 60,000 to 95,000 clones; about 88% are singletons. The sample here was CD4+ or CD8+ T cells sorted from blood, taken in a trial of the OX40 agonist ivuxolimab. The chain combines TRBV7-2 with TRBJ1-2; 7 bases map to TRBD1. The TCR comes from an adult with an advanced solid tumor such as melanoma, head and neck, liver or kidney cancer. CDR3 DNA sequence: TGTGCCAGCAGCTTTGGTACAGGGGCAAACGTCGGAGGCTACACCTTC. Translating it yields CASSFGTGANVGGYTF.